A single sample gave rise to the 14 T cell receptor beta chains below, sequenced in a study of blood T cells in healthy people across ages. Primed by a sample-barcoded 5' primer and a J-beta primer mix, a second PCR proceeded for 7 to 11 cycles. One entry per CDR3 protein results from TCRdb running MiXCR on the 5' RACE reads. The sample yields approximately 1,000,000 distinct CDR3 sequences, roughly two fifths seen once. Specimen: blood. These receptor sequences come from a man between 18 and 29 years old in good health.

The chain combines TRBV6-2 or TRBV6-3 with TRBJ1-4; D is ambiguous. Germline CDR1 reads MNHEY; CDR2 reads SVGEGT. Trimming took 5 bases from V and 0 from J, leaving 10 bases between them. This CDR3 has 15 residues. The CDR3 here is CASSAYRATNEKLFF. The CDR3 DNA reads as TGTGCCAGCAGTGCATACAGAGCAACTAATGAAAAACTGTTTTTT.

This clonotype was seen only a few times. V is TRBV4-2 and J is TRBJ1-2, with D possibly TRBD1 on 5 matching bases. Looked up from germline, CDR1 is LGHNA and CDR2 is YNFKEQ. This CDR3 is built from 17 residues. V lost 0 bases and J lost 0, with 14 bases in between. The CDR3 loop reads CASSQDRSAGANYGYTF. CDR3 sequence (DNA): TGTGCCAGCAGCCAAGATCGGTCGGCGGGGGCTAACTATGGCTACACCTTC.

The chain is built from TRBV6-5 and TRBJ1-1; D is perhaps TRBD1 (5 bases). V lost 0 bases and J lost 4, with 9 bases in between. Germline CDR1 and CDR2: MNHEY and SVGAGI. The length of the CDR3 is 14 residues. The CDR3, as DNA: TGTGCCAGCAGTTACTCTTTGCAGGGCACTGAAGCTTTCTTT. The encoded protein is CASSYSLQGTEAFF.

In regard to this clonotype: One junction end does not reproduce the germline sequence, and a read error may be involved. V usage is TRBV6-5 and J usage is TRBJ2-3; D unresolved. CDR1 is MNHEY and CDR2 is SVGAGI in the germline V gene. This CDR3 region has 14 residues. In DNA form, the CDR3 reads TGTGCCAGCAGTCCCGACTTGGGCACAGATGCGCAGTATTTT. It codes for CASSPDLGTDAQYF.

This clonotype appeared once. The chain employs TRBV5-1 and TRBJ1-1, with a possible D match to TRBD1 (5 bases). This CDR3 has 13 amino acids. The V gene's germline CDR1 is SGHRS and CDR2 YFSETQ. Trimming pared 9 bases from V and 5 bases from J, leaving 17 bases between. The CDR3 DNA reads TGCGCCACCTTCGGGGCGACGGGGACTGAAGCTTTCTTT. This codes for CATFGATGTEAFF.

Details on this clonotype: The junction departs from the called germline gene at one end, perhaps through a read error. This chain uses TRBV7-6 with TRBJ1-4; D remains unclear. This CDR3 comprises 16 residues. Germline V gene lookup returns CDR1 SGHVS and CDR2 FNYEAQ. The CDR3 DNA is TGTGCCAGCAGTTTAGATGCCAGCTCAACTAATGAAAAACTGTTTTTT. Its protein product is CASSLDASSTNEKLFF.

The gene calls are TRBV12-3 or TRBV12-4 and TRBJ1-2, with TRBD1 matching 8 bases. Unmatched junction bases numbered 4, after V lost 5 bases and J lost 2 bases. This CDR3 region has 14 residues. CDR3 residues: CASSQGALNYGYTF. The CDR3 DNA reads as TGTGCCAGCAGTCAGGGGGCATTAAACTATGGCTACACCTTC.

The table lists this clonotype with a few counts. V usage is TRBV7-9 and J usage is TRBJ2-4; a possible D gene is TRBD2 (5 bases). With 5 bases removed from V and 0 bases from J, the gap between germline ends came to 17 bases. The V gene's germline CDR1 is SEHNR and CDR2 FQNEAQ (reference sequence). The CDR3 covers 17 residues. The CDR3, as DNA: TGTGCCAGCAGCCACGCCCTAGCCGAAGTAGCCAAAAACATTCAGTACTTC. It encodes CASSHALAEVAKNIQYF. The whole variable domain, remainder taken from reference TRBV7-9 and TRBJ2-4, is DTGVSQNPRHKITKRGQNVTFRCDPISEHNRLYWYRQTLGQGPEFLTYFQNEAQLEKSRLLSDRFSAERPKGSFSTLEIQRTEQGDSAMYLCASSHALAEVAKNIQYFGAGTRLSVL.

Regarding this clonotype: A read error may explain this, as a much larger clone is one base away. The V call is TRBV4-3, the J call TRBJ2-4; D is undetermined. Germline V gene sequence: CDR1 LGHNA, CDR2 YSLEER. Trimming pared 0 bases from V and 13 bases from J, leaving 16 bases between. This CDR3 has 14 residues. DNA for the CDR3: TGCGCCAGCAGCCAAGATGCAGGTCACAATGAGCAGTACTTC. Its protein is CASSQDAGHNEQYF.

This clonotype was observed a handful of times. The V call is TRBV20-1, the J call TRBJ1-6; 7 nucleotides align to TRBD1. V trimming: 0 bases; J trimming: 8 bases; junction bases outside the gene matches: 1. CDR1 is DFQATT and CDR2 is SNEGSKA in the germline V gene (reference sequence). The CDR3 loop spans 13 amino acids. The CDR3 bases are TGCAGTGCTAGAGACAGGGGGGATTCACCCCTCCACTTT. Translated, it gives CSARDRGDSPLHF.

About this clonotype itself: Relative to the germline gene, one junction end is altered; a read error may explain this. The chain is built from TRBV6-2 or TRBV6-3 and TRBJ2-7; TRBD2 matches at 7 bases. This CDR3 is built from 13 residues. Germline V CDR1 and CDR2: MNHEY, SVGEGT. CDR3 sequence reads: CASRTTSSNEQYF. The CDR3 DNA reads TGTGCCAGCAGAACGACTAGCTCCAACGAGCAGTACTTC.

V and J are TRBV21-1 and TRBJ1-4. TRBV21-1 constitutes a pseudogene. The CDR3 is made up of 14 amino acids. The CDR3 reads CASSKVGPWEKLFF. The CDR3 DNA reads as TGTGCCAGCAGCAAAGTTGGGCCCTGGGAAAAACTGTTTTTT.

This clonotype was seen more than once but under ten times. The V gene is TRBV7-2, the J gene TRBJ2-3; perhaps TRBD1 as D (6 bases). Trimming pared 3 bases from V and 2 bases from J, leaving 9 bases between. Germline CDR1 reads SGHTA; CDR2 reads FQGNSA. The CDR3 spans 14 residues. The CDR3 DNA reads TGTGCCAGCAGCTTCGACAGGAACACAGATACGCAGTATTTT. Amino acid sequence: CASSFDRNTDTQYF.

This clonotype was picked up many times. The genes are TRBV20-1 and TRBJ2-7, with D unresolved. V dropped 4 bases and J dropped 0 bases, with 13 bases sitting between them. The CDR3 totals 14 residues. The germline V gene has CDR1 DFQATT and CDR2 SNEGSKA (reference sequence). CDR3 DNA sequence: TGCAGTGCTACCCCGACGGAGAGCTCCTACGAGCAGTACTTC. Translation gives CSATPTESSYEQYF.